This TCR beta chain is drawn from a study of tumor-infiltrating lymphocytes in oesophageal squamous cell carcinoma. This clonotype occurred a few times. MiXCR, run by TCRdb on the PCR reads, gives a single entry per CDR3 protein. The sample includes thousands of distinct CDR3 sequences, about 70% seen only once; the top ten take about a third. The clonotype comes from a female donor with esophageal squamous cell carcinoma. What was sequenced was esophageal tumor tissue.

The CDR3 bases are TGTGCTACCGGAGGGGGATACACAGATACGCAGTATTTT. Translating it yields CATGGGYTDTQYF. The rearrangement joins TRBV7-3 to TRBJ2-3; tentatively, D is TRBD1 or TRBD2 (6 bases each). This CDR3 region has 13 residues. CDR1 and CDR2 from the germline V gene are SGHTA and FQGTGA.